Listed here are 10 T cell receptor beta chains from one sample, sequenced in a study of blood T cell repertoires in COVID-19. TCRdb keeps only in-frame clones here, not all; method: immunoSEQ multiplex PCR. This table has 300,000 or so clones, around 90% appearing once. Sequenced sample: peripheral blood. These receptors were obtained from an older man with acute or convalescent COVID-19.

The chain carries TRBV19 and TRBJ2-5, with D maybe TRBD1 (5 bases). The germline CDR1 and CDR2 sequences are LNHDA and SQIVND (reference sequence). CDR3 length: 15 amino acids. V shed 5 bases and J shed 5 bases, with 18 bases lying between them. In nucleotides, the CDR3 is TGTGCCAGTAGTGGGTTAGGGGCAGCAGGGGAGACCCAGTACTTC. Encoded protein: CASSGLGAAGETQYF.

The chain employs TRBV5-1 and TRBJ1-6; perhaps TRBD1 as D (5 bases). V was clipped by 0 bases and J by 7 bases, with 11 bases between them. Germline V gives CDR1 SGHRS, CDR2 YFSETQ. The CDR3 covers 15 residues. The chain's CDR3 is CASSLDGRGNSPLHF. The CDR3 DNA is TGCGCCAGCAGCTTGGACGGGAGGGGAAATTCACCCCTCCACTTT.

The CDR3 region has the DNA TGCGCCAGCAGCTTGGGGGGGACAGGGGATCAGCCCCAGCATTTT. Translating gives CASSLGGTGDQPQHF. V is TRBV5-1 and J is TRBJ1-5, with 10 bases that match TRBD1. The trim removed 0 bases at V and 5 bases at J, leaving 2 bases unmatched. The CDR3 sequence is 15 residues long. CDR1 SGHRS and CDR2 YFSETQ come from the germline V gene.

The chain joins TRBV4-1 to TRBJ1-2; no clear D gene. Per germline, CDR1 MGHRA and CDR2 YSYEKL. The CDR3 is made up of 15 amino acids. Trimming took off 0 bases at V and 4 bases at J, with 12 bases between the two ends. CDR3 protein: CASSQDPGNVYGYTF. DNA for the CDR3: TGCGCCAGCAGCCAAGACCCAGGAAATGTCTATGGCTACACCTTC.

The V gene is TRBV12-3 or TRBV12-4, the J gene TRBJ1-1; D ambiguous. V lost 3 bases and J 8 bases, leaving 10 bases between the germline ends. The CDR3 is made up of 12 amino acids. Written as DNA, the CDR3 is TGTGCCAGCAGTTTCGGGGTGGGGGAAGCTTTCTTT. As protein: CASSFGVGEAFF.

This chain links TRBV5-5 with TRBJ2-3; the D is unclear. The CDR3 has 12 residues. V was shortened by 3 bases and J by 6 bases, with 8 bases between the two germline ends. Per germline, CDR1 SGHKS and CDR2 YYEKEE (reference sequence). The CDR3 coding sequence is TGTGCCAGCAGCTACGACAAGGATACGCAGTATTTT. Protein product: CASSYDKDTQYF. Full variable domain (outside the CDR3, taken from reference TRBV5-5 and TRBJ2-3): DAGVTQSPTHLIKTRGQQVTLRCSPISGHKSVSWYQQVLGQGPQFIFQYYEKEERGRGNFPDRFSARQFPNYSSELNVNALLLGDSALYLCASSYDKDTQYFGPGTRLTVL.

Turning to this clone: The same CDR3 is also encoded by other DNA sequences in this sample. J is TRBJ1-1 and V is TRBV5-1; D may be TRBD1 (6 bases). The CDR3 sequence is 15 residues long. V was clipped by 2 bases and J by 1 base, with 12 bases between them. The germline gives CDR1 SGHRS, CDR2 YFSETQ. The CDR3 sequence: CASSLTGTGNTEAFF. In DNA form, the CDR3 reads TGCGCCAGCAGCTTAACAGGGACCGGGAACACTGAAGCTTTCTTT. The variable domain in full, with the rest retrieved from reference TRBV5-1 and TRBJ1-1, is KAGVTQTPRYLIKTRGQQVTLSCSPISGHRSVSWYQQTPGQGLQFLFEYFSETQRNKGNFPGRFSGRQFSNSRSEMNVSTLELGDSALYLCASSLTGTGNTEAFFGQGTRLTVV.

This clone was seen once. The chain links TRBV4-3 to TRBJ2-1, with 8 bases identical to TRBD2. The length of the CDR3 is 17 residues. CDR1 is LGHNA, CDR2 YSLEER, per germline. V gave up 0 bases and J gave up 0 bases; unmatched junction bases: 4. CDR3 nucleotides: TGCGCCAGCAGCCAAGATTCAGCGGGGGCCTCCTACAATGAGCAGTTCTTC. Protein sequence: CASSQDSAGASYNEQFF.

The rearrangement joins TRBV10-3 to TRBJ2-5; D possibly corresponds to TRBD2 (5 bases). V was trimmed by 2 bases and J by 5 bases, leaving 6 bases between them. The CDR3 contains 12 residues. CDR1 and CDR2 (germline): ENHRY, SYGVKD. DNA for the CDR3: TGTGCCATCAGTGAGACTAGGGAGACCCAGTACTTC. Amino acids: CAISETRETQYF.

This chain connects TRBV6-2 or TRBV6-3 to TRBJ1-1; D not certain. CDR3 length equals 14 residues. V was trimmed by 2 bases and J by 4 bases, leaving 11 bases between them. Germline CDR1 and CDR2: MNHEY and SVGEGT. CDR3 bases: TGTGCCAGCAGTTACGCGGCAAGGAGCACTGAAGCTTTCTTT. Residues: CASSYAARSTEAFF.